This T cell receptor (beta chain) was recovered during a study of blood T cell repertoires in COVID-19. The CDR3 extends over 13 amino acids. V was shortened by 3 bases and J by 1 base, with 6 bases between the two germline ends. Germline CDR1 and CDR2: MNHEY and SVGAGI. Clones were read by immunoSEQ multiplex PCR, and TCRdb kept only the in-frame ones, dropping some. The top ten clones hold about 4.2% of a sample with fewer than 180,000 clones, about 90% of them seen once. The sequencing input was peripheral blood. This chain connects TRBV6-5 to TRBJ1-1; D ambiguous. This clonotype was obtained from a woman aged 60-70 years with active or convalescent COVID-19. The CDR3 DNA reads TGTGCCAGCAGTTATCGTCCGAACACTGAAGCTTTCTTT. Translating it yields CASSYRPNTEAFF.